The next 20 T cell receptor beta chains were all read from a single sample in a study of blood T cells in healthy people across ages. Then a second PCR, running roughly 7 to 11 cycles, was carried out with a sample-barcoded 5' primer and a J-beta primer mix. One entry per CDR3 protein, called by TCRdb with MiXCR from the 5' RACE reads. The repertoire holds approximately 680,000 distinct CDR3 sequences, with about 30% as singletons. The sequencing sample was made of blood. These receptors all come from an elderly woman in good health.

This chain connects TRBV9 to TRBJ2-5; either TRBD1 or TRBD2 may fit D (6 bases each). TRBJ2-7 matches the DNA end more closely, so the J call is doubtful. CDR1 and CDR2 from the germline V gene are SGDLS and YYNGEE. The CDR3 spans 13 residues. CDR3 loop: CASSVGLGGEQYF. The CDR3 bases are TGTGCCAGCAGCGTAGGACTAGGGGGCGAGCAGTACTTC.

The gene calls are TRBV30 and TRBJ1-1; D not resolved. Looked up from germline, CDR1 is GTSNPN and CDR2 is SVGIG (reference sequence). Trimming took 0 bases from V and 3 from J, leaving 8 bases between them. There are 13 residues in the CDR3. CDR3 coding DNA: TGTGCCTGGAGTGTAAGGGAGGACACTGAAGCTTTCTTT. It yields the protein CAWSVREDTEAFF. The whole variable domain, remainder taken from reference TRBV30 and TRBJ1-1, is SQTIHQWPATLVQPVGSPLSLECTVEGTSNPNLYWYRQAAGRGLQLLFYSVGIGQISSEVPQNLSASRPQDRQFILSSKKLLLSDSGFYLCAWSVREDTEAFFGQGTRLTVV.

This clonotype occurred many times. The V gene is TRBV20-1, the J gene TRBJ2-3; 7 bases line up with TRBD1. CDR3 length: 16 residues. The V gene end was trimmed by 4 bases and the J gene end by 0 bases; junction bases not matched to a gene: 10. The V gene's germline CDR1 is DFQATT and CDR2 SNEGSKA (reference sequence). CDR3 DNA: TGCAGTGCTATTGACAGGGCGTTAACTAGCACAGATACGCAGTATTTT. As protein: CSAIDRALTSTDTQYF.

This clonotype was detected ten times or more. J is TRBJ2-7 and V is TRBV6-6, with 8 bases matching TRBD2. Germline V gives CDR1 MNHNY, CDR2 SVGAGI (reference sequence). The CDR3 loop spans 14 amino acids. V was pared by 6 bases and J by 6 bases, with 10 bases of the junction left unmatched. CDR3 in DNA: TGTGCCAGCAGCACGGGACTAGGTGAATTCGAGCAGTACTTC. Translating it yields CASSTGLGEFEQYF.

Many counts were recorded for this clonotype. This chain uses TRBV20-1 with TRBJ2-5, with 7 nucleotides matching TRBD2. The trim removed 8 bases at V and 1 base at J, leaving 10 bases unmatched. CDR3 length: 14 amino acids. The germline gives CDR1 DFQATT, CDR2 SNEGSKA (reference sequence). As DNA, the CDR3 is TGCAGTATGGGCATGGGGGGGGGCCAAGAGACCCAGTACTTC. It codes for CSMGMGGGQETQYF.

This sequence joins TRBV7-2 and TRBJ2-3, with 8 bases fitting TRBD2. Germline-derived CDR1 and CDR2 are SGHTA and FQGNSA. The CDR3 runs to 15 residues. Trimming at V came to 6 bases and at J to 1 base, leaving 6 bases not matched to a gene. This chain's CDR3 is CASSDGGLGTDTQYF. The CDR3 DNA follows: TGTGCCAGCAGTGACGGGGGACTAGGCACAGATACGCAGTATTTT.

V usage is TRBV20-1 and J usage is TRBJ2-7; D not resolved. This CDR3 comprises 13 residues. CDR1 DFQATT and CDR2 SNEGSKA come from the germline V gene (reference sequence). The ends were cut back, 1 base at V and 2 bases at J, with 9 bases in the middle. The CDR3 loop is CSARGPTTYEQYF. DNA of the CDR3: TGCAGTGCTAGAGGTCCGACAACCTACGAGCAGTACTTC.

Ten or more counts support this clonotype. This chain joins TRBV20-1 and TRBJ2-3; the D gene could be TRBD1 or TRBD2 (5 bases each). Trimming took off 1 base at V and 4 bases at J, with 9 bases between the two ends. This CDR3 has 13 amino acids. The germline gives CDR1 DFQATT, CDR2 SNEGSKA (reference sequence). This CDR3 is CSARVQGPDTQYF. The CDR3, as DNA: TGCAGTGCTAGAGTCCAGGGACCAGATACGCAGTATTTT.

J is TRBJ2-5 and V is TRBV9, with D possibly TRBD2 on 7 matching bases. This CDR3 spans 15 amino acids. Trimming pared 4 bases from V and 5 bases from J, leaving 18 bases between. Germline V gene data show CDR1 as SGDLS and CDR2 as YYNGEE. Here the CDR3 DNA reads TGTGCCAGCAGCCCCGATGGGGGGGCGAGGGAGACCCAGTACTTC. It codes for CASSPDGGARETQYF.

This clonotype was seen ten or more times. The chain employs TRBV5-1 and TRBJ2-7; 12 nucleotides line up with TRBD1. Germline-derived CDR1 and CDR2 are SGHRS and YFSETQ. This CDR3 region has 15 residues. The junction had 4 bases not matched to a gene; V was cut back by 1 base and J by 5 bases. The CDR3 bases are TGCGCCAGCAGCTTGTTAGGGACAGGGGGCCACGAGCAGTACTTC. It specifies CASSLLGTGGHEQYF.

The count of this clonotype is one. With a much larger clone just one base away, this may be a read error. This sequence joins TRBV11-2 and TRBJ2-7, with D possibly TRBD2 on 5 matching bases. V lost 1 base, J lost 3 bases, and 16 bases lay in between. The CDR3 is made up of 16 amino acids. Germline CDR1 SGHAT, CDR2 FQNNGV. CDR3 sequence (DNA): TGTGCCAGCAGCTTAGCTGACGGAGGTCCCTACTACGAGCAGTACTTC. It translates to CASSLADGGPYYEQYF.

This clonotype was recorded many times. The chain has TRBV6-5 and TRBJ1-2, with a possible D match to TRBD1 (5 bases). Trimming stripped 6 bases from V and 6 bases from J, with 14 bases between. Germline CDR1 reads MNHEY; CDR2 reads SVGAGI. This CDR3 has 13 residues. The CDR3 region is CASRMDGADGYTF. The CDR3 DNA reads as TGTGCCAGCAGAATGGACGGGGCGGATGGCTACACCTTC.

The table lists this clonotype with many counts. The chain's CDR3 is CASSLADALGETQYF. The DNA of the CDR3 is TGTGCCAGCAGCTTAGCGGATGCCCTGGGGGAGACCCAGTACTTC. This chain links TRBV7-2 with TRBJ2-5, with D hard to call. Germline V gene sequence: CDR1 SGHTA, CDR2 FQGNSA. The germline V and J ends were trimmed by 0 bases and 5 bases, with 13 bases remaining between them. The length of the CDR3 is 15 residues.

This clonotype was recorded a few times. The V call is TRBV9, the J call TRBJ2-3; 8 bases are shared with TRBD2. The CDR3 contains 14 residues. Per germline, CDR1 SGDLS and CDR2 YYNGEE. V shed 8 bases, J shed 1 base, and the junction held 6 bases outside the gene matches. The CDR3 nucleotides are TGTGCCAGTACGGGGGGGTGGGGCACAGATACGCAGTATTTT. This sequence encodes CASTGGWGTDTQYF.

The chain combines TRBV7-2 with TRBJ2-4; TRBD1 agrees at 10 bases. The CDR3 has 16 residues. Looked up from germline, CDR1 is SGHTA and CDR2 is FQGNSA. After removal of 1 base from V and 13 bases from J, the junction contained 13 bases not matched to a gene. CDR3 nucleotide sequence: TGTGCCAGCAGCTTAGTAGTAGGACAGGGGGTTGAGGAGCAGTACTTC. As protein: CASSLVVGQGVEEQYF.

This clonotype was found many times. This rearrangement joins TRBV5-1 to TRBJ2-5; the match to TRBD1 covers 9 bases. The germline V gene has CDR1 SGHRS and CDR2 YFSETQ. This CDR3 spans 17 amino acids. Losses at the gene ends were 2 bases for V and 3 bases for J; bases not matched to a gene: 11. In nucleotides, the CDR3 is TGCGCCAGCAGCTTTGGGACAGGGAACACGGGCGAAGAGACCCAGTACTTC. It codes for CASSFGTGNTGEETQYF.

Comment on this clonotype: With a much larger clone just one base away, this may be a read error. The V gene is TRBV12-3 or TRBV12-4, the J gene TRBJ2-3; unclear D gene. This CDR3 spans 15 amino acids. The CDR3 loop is CASSLQRASTDAQYF. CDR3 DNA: TGTGCCAGCAGTTTACAACGAGCCAGCACAGATGCGCAGTATTTT.

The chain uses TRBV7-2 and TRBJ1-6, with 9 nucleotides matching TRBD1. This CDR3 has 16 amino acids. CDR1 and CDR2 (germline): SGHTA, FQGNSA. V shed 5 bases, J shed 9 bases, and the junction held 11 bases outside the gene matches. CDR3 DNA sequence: TGTGCCAGCAGCCGGATAGGACAGGGGTTCAGTTCACCCCTCCACTTT. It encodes CASSRIGQGFSSPLHF.

CDR3 DNA: TGTGCCAGCAGCCAGACAGGGGGCGGCTACACCTTC. Its protein product is CASSQTGGGYTF. The V gene is TRBV7-9, the J gene TRBJ1-2; 10 nucleotides match TRBD1. Trimming took 5 bases from V and 8 from J; bases not matched to a gene: 2. The CDR3 covers 12 residues. In germline, CDR1 is SEHNR, CDR2 FQNEAQ (reference sequence).

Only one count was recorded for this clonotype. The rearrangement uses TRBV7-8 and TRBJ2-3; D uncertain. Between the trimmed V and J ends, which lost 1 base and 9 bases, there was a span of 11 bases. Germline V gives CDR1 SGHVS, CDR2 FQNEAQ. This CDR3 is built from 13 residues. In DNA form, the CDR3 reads TGTGCCAGCAGCTTAGAATCTACGGAGACGCAGTATTTT. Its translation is CASSLESTETQYF.